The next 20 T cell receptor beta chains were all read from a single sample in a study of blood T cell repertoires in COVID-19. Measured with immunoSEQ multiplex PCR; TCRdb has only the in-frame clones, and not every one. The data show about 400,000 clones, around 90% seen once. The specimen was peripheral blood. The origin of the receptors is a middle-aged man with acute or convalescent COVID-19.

CDR3 residues: CASSLLGTEGNEQFF. In nucleotides, the CDR3 is TGCGCCAGCAGCTTGCTTGGGACGGAGGGGAATGAGCAGTTCTTC. This sequence joins TRBV5-1 and TRBJ2-1; D may be TRBD2 (6 bases). V lost 1 base to trimming and J lost 7 bases, with 15 bases between them. Germline CDR1 and CDR2: SGHRS and YFSETQ. The CDR3 runs to 15 residues.

Here the CDR3 DNA reads TGTGCCAGCAGCTTAGGTGGCCAGGGTTATTCACCCCTCCACTTT. As protein: CASSLGGQGYSPLHF. The V and J genes are TRBV7-9 and TRBJ1-6, with D perhaps matching TRBD1 (5 bases). CDR1 is SEHNR and CDR2 is FQNEAQ in the germline V gene (reference sequence). The CDR3 is 15 residues long. The ends were cut back, 1 base at V and 8 bases at J, with 12 bases in the middle.

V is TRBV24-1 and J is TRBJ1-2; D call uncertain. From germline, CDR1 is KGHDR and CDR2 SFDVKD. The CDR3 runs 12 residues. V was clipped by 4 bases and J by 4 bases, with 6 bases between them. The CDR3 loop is CATSDHSYGYTF. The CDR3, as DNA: TGTGCCACCAGTGACCACAGCTATGGCTACACCTTC.

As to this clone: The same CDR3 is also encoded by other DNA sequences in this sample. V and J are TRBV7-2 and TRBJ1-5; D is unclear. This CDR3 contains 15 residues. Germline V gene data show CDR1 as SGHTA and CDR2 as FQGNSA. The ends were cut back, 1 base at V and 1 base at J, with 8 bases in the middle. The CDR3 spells CASSLVPGSNQPQHF. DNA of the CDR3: TGTGCCAGCAGCTTAGTTCCGGGAAGCAATCAGCCCCAGCATTTT.

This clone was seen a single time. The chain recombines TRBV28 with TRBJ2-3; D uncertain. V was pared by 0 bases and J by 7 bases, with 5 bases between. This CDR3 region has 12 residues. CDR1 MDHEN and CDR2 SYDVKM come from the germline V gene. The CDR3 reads CASSLWRNTQYF. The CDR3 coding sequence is TGTGCCAGCAGTTTATGGCGGAATACGCAGTATTTT.

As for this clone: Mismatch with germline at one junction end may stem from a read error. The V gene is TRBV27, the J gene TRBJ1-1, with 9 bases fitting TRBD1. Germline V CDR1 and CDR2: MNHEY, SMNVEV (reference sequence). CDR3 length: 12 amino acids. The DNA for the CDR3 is TGTGCCGGCAGCCGGGACAGGGACGAAGCTTTCTTT. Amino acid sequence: CAGSRDRDEAFF.

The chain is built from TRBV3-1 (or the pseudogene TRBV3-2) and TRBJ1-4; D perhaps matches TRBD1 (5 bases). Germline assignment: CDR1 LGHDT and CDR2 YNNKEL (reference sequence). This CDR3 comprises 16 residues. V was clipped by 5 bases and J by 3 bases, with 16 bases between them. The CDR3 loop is CASSYPGVAANEKLFF. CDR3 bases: TGTGCCAGCAGCTACCCGGGGGTGGCAGCTAATGAAAAACTGTTTTTT.

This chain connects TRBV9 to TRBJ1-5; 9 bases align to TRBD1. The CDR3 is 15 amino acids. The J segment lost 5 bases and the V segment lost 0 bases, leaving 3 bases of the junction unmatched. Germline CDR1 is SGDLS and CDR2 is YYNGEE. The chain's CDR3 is CASSVGDREYQPQHF. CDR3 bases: TGTGCCAGCAGCGTAGGGGACAGGGAATATCAGCCCCAGCATTTT. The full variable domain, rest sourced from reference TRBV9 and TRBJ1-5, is DSGVTQTPKHLITATGQRVTLRCSPRSGDLSVYWYQQSLDQGLQFLIQYYNGEERAKGNILERFSAQQFPDLHSELNLSSLELGDSALYFCASSVGDREYQPQHFGDGTRLSIL.

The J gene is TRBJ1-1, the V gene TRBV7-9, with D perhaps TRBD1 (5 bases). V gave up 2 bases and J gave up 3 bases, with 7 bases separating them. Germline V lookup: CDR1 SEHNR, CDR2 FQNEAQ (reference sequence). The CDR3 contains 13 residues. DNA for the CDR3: TGTGCCAGCAGCTTACCGGGGGACACTGAAGCTTTCTTT. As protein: CASSLPGDTEAFF.

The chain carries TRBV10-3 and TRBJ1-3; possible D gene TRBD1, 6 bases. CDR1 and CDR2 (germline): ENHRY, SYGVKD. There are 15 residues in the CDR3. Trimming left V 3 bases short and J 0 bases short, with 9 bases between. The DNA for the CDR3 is TGTGCCATCAGTGACGGACAGACCTCTGGAAACACCATATATTTT. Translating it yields CAISDGQTSGNTIYF.

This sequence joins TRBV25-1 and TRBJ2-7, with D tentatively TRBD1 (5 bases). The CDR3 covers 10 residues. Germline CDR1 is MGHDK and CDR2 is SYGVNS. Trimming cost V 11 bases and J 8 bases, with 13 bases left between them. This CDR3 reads CAPDTAKQYF. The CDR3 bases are TGTGCCCCGGACACCGCAAAGCAGTACTTC.

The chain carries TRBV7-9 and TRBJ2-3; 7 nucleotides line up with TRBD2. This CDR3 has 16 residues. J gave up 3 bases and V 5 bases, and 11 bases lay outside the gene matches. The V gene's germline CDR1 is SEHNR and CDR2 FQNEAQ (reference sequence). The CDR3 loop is CASSPGEGPRTDTQYF. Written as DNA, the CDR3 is TGTGCCAGCAGCCCGGGGGAGGGACCAAGGACAGATACGCAGTATTTT.

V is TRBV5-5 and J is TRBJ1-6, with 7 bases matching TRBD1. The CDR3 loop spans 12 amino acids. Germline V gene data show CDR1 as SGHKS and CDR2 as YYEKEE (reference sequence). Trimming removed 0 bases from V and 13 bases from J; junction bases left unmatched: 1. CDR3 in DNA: TGTGCCAGCAGCTTGGCGGACAGGCCCCTCCACTTT. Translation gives CASSLADRPLHF.

The CDR3 here is CASSVAPPGQGQETQYF. The DNA of the CDR3 is TGTGCCAGCAGCGTAGCCCCACCGGGACAGGGGCAAGAGACCCAGTACTTC. The chain links TRBV9 to TRBJ2-5; 10 bases agree with TRBD1. The CDR3 sequence is 17 residues long. V shed 0 bases and J 2 bases; nucleotides not matched to a gene: 7. The germline V gene encodes CDR1 SGDLS and CDR2 YYNGEE.

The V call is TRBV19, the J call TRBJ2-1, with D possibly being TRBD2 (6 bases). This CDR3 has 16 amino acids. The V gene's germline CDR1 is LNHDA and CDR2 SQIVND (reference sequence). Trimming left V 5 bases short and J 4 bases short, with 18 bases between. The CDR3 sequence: CASSAYRAGPYNEQFF. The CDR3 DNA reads TGTGCCAGTAGTGCGTATAGAGCGGGTCCGTACAATGAGCAGTTCTTC.

CDR3 amino acids: CASSPRTGVYGYTF. CDR3 sequence (DNA): TGTGCCAGCAGTCCCCGGACAGGGGTCTATGGCTACACCTTC. The chain joins TRBV11-2 to TRBJ1-2; TRBD1 matches 9 bases. Germline assignment: CDR1 SGHAT and CDR2 FQNNGV. The J segment lost 4 bases and the V segment lost 6 bases, leaving 6 bases of the junction unmatched. This CDR3 comprises 14 residues. The full variable domain, completed using reference TRBV11-2 and TRBJ1-2, is EAGVAQSPRYKIIEKRQSVAFWCNPISGHATLYWYQQILGQGPKLLIQFQNNGVVDDSQLPKDRFSAERLKGVDSTLKIQPAKLEDSAVYLCASSPRTGVYGYTFGSGTRLTVV.

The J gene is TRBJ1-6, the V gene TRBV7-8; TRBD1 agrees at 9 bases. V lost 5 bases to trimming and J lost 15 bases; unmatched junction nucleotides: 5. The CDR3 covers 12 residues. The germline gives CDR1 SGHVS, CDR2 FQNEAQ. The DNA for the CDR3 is TGTGCCAGCAGCGAGGCGGGACAGGGCCTCCACTTT. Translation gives CASSEAGQGLHF.

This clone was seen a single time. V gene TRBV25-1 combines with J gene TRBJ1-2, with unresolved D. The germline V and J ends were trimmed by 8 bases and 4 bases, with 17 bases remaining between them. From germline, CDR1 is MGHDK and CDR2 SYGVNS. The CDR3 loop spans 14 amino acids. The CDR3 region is CASAPSRSRYGYTF. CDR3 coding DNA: TGTGCCAGCGCCCCGTCGAGGTCGCGCTATGGCTACACCTTC.

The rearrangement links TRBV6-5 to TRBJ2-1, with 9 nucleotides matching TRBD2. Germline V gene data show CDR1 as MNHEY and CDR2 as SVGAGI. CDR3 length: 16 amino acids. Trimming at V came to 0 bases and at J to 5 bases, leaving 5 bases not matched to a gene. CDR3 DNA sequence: TGTGCCAGCAGTTACTCGATAAGCGGGGGGAACAATGAGCAGTTCTTC. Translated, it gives CASSYSISGGNNEQFF.

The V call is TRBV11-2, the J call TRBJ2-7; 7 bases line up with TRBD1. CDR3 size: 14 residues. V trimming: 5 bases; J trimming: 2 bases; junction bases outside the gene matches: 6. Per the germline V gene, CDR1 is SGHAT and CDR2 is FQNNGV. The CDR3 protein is CASSSYRGPYEQYF. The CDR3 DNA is TGTGCCAGCAGCAGCTACAGGGGTCCCTACGAGCAGTACTTC.